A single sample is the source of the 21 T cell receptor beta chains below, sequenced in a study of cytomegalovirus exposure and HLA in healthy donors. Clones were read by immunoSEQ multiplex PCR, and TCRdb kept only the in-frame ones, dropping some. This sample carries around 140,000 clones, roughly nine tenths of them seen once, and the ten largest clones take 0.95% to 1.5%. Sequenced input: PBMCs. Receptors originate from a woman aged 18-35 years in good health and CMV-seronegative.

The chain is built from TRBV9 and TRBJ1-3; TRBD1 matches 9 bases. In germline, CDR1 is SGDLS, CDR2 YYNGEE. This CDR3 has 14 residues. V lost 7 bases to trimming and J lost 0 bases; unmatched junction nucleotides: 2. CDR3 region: CASSTGGSGNTIYF. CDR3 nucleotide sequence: TGTGCCAGCTCGACAGGGGGCTCTGGAAACACCATATATTTT.

Here the CDR3 reads CASSLNRVDTEAFF. The CDR3 nucleotides are TGTGCCAGCAGCTTAAACAGGGTGGACACTGAAGCTTTCTTT. V gene TRBV7-6 combines with J gene TRBJ1-1; maybe TRBD1 (6 bases). There are 14 residues in the CDR3. Germline CDR1 and CDR2: SGHVS and FNYEAQ. V lost 2 bases, J lost 3 bases, and 10 bases lay in between.

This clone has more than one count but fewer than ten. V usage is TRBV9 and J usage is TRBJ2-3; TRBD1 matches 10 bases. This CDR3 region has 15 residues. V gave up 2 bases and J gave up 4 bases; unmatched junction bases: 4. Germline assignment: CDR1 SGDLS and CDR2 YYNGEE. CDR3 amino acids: CASSVRDRGPDTQYF. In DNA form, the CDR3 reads TGTGCCAGCAGCGTCCGGGACAGGGGCCCAGATACGCAGTATTTT.

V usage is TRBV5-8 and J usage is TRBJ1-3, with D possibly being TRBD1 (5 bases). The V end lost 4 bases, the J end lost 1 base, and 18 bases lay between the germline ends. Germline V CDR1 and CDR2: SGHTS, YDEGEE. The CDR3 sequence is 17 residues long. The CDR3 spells CASSHILTTVSGNTIYF. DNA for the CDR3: TGTGCCAGCAGCCATATATTGACGACAGTGTCTGGAAACACCATATATTTT.

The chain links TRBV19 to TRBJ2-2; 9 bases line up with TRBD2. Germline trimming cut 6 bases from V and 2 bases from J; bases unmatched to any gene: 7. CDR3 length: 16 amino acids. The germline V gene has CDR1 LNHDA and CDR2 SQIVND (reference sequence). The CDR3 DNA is TGTGCCAGTAGCCACTTGCGGGGGGGTAACACCGGGGAGCTGTTTTTT. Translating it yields CASSHLRGGNTGELFF.

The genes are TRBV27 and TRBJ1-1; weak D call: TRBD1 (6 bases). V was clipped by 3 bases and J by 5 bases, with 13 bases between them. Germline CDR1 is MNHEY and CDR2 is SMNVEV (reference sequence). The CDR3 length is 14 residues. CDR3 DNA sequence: TGTGCCAGCAGTTTCTCCCCAGGGGAAACTGAAGCTTTCTTT. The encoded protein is CASSFSPGETEAFF.

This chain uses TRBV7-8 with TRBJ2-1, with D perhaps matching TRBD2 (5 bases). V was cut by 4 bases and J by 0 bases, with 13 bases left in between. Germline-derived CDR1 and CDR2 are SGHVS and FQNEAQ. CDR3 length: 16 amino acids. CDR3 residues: CASSWTFSSSYNEQFF. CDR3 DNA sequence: TGTGCCAGCAGCTGGACTTTCAGTAGCTCCTACAATGAGCAGTTCTTC. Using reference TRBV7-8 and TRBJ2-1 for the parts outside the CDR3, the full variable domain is GAGVSQSPRYKVAKRGQDVALRCDPISGHVSLFWYQQALGQGPEFLTYFQNEAQLDKSGLPSDRFFAERPEGSVSTLKIQRTQQEDSAVYLCASSWTFSSSYNEQFFGPGTRLTVL.

The chain's CDR3 is CASRPAGDRVYEQYF. As DNA, the CDR3 is TGTGCCAGCCGCCCGGCGGGGGACAGGGTCTACGAGCAGTACTTC. The chain has TRBV2 and TRBJ2-7, with 9 bases matching TRBD1. The CDR3 has 15 amino acids. The V segment lost 8 bases and the J segment 3 bases; nucleotides outside the gene matches: 11. Germline CDR1 reads SNHLY; CDR2 reads FYNNEI. The variable domain in full, with the rest retrieved from reference TRBV2 and TRBJ2-7, is EPEVTQTPSHQVTQMGQEVILRCVPISNHLYFYWYRQILGQKVEFLVSFYNNEISEKSEIFDDQFSVERPDGSNFTLKIRSTKLEDSAMYFCASRPAGDRVYEQYFGPGTRLTVT.

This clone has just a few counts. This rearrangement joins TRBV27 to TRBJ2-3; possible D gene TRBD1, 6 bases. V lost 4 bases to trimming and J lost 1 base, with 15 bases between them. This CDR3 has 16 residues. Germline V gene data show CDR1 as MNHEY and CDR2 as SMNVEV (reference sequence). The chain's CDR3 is CASSSPLAGGTDTQYF. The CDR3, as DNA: TGTGCCAGCAGTTCCCCCCTGGCAGGGGGCACAGATACGCAGTATTTT.

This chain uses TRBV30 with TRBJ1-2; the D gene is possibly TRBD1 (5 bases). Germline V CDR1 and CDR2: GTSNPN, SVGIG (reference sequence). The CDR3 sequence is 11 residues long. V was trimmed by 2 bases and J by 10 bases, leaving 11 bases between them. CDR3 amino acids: CAWSITGSYTF. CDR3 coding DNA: TGTGCCTGGAGTATAACAGGTTCCTACACCTTC.

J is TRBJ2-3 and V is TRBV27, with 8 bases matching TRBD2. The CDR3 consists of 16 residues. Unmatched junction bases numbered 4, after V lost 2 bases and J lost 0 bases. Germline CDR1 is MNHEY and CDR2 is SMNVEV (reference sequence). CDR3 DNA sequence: TGTGCCAGCAGTTTACTAGCGGGTTTTAGCACAGATACGCAGTATTTT. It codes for CASSLLAGFSTDTQYF.

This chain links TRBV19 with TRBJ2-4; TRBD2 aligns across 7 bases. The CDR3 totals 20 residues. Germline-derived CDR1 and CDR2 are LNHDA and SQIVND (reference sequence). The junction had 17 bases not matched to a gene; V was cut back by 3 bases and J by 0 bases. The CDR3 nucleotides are TGTGCCAGTAGTATCTTGGCTAGCGGCCATGACGTTCTAGCCAAAAACATTCAGTACTTC. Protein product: CASSILASGHDVLAKNIQYF.

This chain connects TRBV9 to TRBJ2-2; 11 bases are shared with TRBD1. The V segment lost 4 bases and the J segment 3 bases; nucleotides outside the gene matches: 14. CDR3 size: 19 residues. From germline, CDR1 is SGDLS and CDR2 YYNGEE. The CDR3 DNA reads TGTGCCAGCAGCATCCGGACAGGGGGCGTTCTCGGAGACACCGGGGAGCTGTTTTTT. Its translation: CASSIRTGGVLGDTGELFF.

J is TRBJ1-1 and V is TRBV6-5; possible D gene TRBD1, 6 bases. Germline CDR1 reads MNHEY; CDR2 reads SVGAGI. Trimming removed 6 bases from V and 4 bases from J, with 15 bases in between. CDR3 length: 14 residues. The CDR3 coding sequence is TGTGCCAGCAGATCGGGACATTTGAGCACTGAAGCTTTCTTT. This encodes CASRSGHLSTEAFF.

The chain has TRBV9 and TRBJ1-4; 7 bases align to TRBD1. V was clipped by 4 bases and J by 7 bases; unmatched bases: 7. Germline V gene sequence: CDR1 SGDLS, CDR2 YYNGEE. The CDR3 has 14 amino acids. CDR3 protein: CASSFTQGGEKLFF. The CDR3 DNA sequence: TGTGCCAGCAGCTTTACCCAGGGGGGTGAAAAACTGTTTTTT.

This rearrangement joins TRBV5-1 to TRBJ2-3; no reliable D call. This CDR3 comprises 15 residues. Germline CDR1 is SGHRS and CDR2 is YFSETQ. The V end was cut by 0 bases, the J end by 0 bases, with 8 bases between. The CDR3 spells CASSLDVTSTDTQYF. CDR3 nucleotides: TGCGCCAGCAGCTTGGATGTAACTAGCACAGATACGCAGTATTTT.

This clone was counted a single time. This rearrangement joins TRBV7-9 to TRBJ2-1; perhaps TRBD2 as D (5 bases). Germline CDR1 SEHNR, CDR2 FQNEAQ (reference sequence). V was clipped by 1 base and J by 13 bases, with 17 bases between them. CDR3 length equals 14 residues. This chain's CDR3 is CASSLEEDPGKQFF. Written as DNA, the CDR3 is TGTGCCAGCAGCTTAGAGGAGGATCCCGGCAAACAGTTCTTC.

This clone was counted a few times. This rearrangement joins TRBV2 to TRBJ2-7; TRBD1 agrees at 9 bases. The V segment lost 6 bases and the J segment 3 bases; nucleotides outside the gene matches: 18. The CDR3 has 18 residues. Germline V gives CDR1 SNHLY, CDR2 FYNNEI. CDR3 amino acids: CASSRRGPGQGTVYEQYF. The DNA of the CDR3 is TGTGCCAGCAGCCGAAGAGGGCCGGGACAGGGTACCGTCTACGAGCAGTACTTC.

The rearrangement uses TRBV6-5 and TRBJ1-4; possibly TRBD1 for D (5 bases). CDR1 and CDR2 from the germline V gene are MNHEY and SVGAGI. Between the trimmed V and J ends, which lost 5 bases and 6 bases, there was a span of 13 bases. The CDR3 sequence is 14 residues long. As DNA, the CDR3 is TGTGCCAGCAGTAGGCAGGGAAAGCATGAAAAACTGTTTTTT. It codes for CASSRQGKHEKLFF.

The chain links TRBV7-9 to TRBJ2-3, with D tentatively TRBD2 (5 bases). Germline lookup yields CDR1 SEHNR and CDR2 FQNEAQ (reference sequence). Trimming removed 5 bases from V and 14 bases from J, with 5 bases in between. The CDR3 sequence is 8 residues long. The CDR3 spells CASSRGYF. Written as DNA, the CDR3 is TGTGCCAGCAGCCGGGGGTATTTT.

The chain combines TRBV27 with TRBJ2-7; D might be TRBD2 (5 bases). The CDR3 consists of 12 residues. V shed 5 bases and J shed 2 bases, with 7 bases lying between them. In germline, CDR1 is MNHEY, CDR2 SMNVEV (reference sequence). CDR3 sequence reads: CASSPGTYEQYF. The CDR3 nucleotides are TGTGCCAGCAGTCCCGGGACCTACGAGCAGTACTTC.